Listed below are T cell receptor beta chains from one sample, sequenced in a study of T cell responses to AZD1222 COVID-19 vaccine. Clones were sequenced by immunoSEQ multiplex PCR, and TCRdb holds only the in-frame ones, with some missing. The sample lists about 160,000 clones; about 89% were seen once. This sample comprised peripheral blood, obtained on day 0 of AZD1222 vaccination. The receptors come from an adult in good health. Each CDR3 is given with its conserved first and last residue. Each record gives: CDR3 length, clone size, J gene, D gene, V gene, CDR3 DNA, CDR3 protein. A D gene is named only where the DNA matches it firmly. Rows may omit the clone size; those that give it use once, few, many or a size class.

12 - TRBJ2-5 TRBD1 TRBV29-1 TGCAGCGTGGACAGGGGGCAAGAGACCCAGTACTTC CSVDRGQETQYF
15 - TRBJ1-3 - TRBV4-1 TGCGCCAGCAGCCCAGCTCCGGGGGGTGGAAACACCATATATTTT CASSPAPGGGNTIYF
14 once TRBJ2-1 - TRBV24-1 TGTGCCACCAGTGACCCGGGCCCAGGCAATGAGCAGTTCTTC CATSDPGPGNEQFF
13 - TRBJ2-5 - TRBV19 TGTGCCAGTAGTATAGACAGGGGAGAGACCCAGTACTTC CASSIDRGETQYF
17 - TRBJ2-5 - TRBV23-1 TGCGCCAGCAGTCCCCCAGGGGGGGTCAAGGGCAGACCGACCCAGTACTTC CASSPPGGVKGRPTQYF
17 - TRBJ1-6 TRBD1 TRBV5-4 TGTGCCAGCAGCTTGGACCCGACAGGGGGCTATAATTCACCCCTCCACTTT CASSLDPTGGYNSPLHF
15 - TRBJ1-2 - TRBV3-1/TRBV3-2 TGTGCCAGCAGCCAAGGAGTTCTTCCAGGGGCTGGCTACACCTTC CASSQGVLPGAGYTF
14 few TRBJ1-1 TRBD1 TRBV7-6 TGTGCCAGCAGCCTCAAGAGGGGGCAGACTGAAGCTTTCTTT CASSLKRGQTEAFF
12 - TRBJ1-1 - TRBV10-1 TGCGCCAGCAGTGAGGGAATTACTGAAGCTTTCTTT CASSEGITEAFF
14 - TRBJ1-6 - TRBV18 TGTGCCAGCTCACTGGACAGAATCAATTCACCCCTCCACTTT CASSLDRINSPLHF
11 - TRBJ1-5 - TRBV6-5 TGTGCCAGCACCTGGGTGAAGCCCCAGCATTTT CASTWVKPQHF
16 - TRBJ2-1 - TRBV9 TGTGCCAGCAGCGTACGGCCCCTAGGTGGGGGCAATGAGCAGTTCTTC CASSVRPLGGGNEQFF
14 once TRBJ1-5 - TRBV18 TGTGCCAGCTCACCACGACGGGACAATCAGCCCCAGCATTTT CASSPRRDNQPQHF
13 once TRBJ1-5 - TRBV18 TGTGCCAGCTCACCAGGCAGGGATCAGCCCCAGCATTTT CASSPGRDQPQHF
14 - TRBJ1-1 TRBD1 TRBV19 TGTGCCAGCGTCAACAGGGGAACGAACACTGAAGCTTTCTTT CASVNRGTNTEAFF
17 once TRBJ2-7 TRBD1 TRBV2 TGTGCCAGCAGTGAATCCGCGCCGACAGGGAGACCCTACGAGCAGTACTTC CASSESAPTGRPYEQYF
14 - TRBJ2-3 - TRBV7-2 TGTGCCAGCAGCACCGACAGGAGCACAGATACGCAGTATTTT CASSTDRSTDTQYF
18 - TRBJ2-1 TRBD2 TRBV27 TGTGCCAGCAGTGGAGAAGAGCTAGCGGCTGAGTCCTACAATGAGCAGTTCTTC CASSGEELAAESYNEQFF
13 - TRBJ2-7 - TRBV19 TGTGCCAGTAGTATGGGTCCGTCTGAGGAGCAGTACTTC CASSMGPSEEQYF
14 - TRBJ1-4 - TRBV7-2 TGTGCCAGCAGCTTCGCGGGGGGATATGAAAAACTGTTTTTT CASSFAGGYEKLFF
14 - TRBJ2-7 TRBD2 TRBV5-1 TGCGCCAGCAGCGGGAGCGGGGGGGCCTACGAGCAGTACTTC CASSGSGGAYEQYF
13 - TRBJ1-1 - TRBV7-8 TGTGCCAGCAGCTTGGATGTGATCCCTGAAGCTTTCTTT CASSLDVIPEAFF
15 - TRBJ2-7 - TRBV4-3 TGCGCCAGCAGCCAAGCTTGGACAGGGAGGGTCGAGCAGTACTTC CASSQAWTGRVEQYF
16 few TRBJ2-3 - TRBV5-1 TGCGCCAGCAGCTTGGACGGGCGGACCTTCGGAGATACGCAGTATTTT CASSLDGRTFGDTQYF
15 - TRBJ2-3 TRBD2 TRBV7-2 TGTGCCAGCAGCTTACTAGCGGGGTACACAGATACGCAGTATTTT CASSLLAGYTDTQYF
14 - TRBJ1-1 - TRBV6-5 TGTGCCATCCACTATCTCCGGGACGGCACTGAAGCTTTCTTT CAIHYLRDGTEAFF
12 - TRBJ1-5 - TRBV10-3 TGTGCCATCAGTGACGCAGACCAGCCCCAGCATTTT CAISDADQPQHF
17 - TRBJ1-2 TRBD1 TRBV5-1 TGCGCCAGCAGCTCATCGACAGGGAGGGGGTCGGGATATGGCTACACCTTC CASSSSTGRGSGYGYTF
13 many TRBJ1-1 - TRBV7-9 TGTGCCAGCAGCCCGAGTCTAATGGCTGAAGCTTTCTTT CASSPSLMAEAFF
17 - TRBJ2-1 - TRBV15 TGTGCCACCAGCAAAACGGACCCACCCGTCGGGAGCAATGAGCAGTTCTTC CATSKTDPPVGSNEQFF
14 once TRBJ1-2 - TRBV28 TGTGCCAGCTACGGGCAACCCCATAACTATGGCTACACCTTC CASYGQPHNYGYTF
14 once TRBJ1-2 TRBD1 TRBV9 TGTGCCAGCAGCGAGGGACAGACCGGGAATGGCTACACCTTC CASSEGQTGNGYTF
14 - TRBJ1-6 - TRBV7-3 TGTGCCAGCAGCTTATTGGCCAATAATTCACCCCTCCACTTT CASSLLANNSPLHF
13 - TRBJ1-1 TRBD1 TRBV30 TGTGCCTGGAGTCTCTCAGGGGGGACTGAAGCTTTCTTT CAWSLSGGTEAFF
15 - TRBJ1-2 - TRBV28 TGTGCCAGCAGCCCCGGTATCCGGGGGTCTTATGGCTACACCTTC CASSPGIRGSYGYTF
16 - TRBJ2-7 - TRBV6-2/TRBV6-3 TGTGCCAGCAGCCTACAATTTACAGGAATAAGGGACGAGCAGTACTTC CASSLQFTGIRDEQYF
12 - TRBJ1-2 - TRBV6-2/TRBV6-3 TGTGCCAGCAGTTACCCCGCGGGGGGCTACACCTTC CASSYPAGGYTF
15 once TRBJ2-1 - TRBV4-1 TGCGCCAGCAGCCAGGGGGGAGACAGAGACAATGAGCAGTTCTTC CASSQGGDRDNEQFF
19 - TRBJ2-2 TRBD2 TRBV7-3 TGTGCCAGCAGCCAATCCGGGACTAGCGGGCTCTGGAACACCGGGGAGCTGTTTTTT CASSQSGTSGLWNTGELFF
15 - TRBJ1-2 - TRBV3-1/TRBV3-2 TGTGCCAGCAGCCAAGGTGTCCCGCCGAGACACGGCTACACCTTC CASSQGVPPRHGYTF
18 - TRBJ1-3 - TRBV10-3 TGTGCCATCAGTGATTTCTCGGACCTTGGAGGGGGAGGAAACACCATATATTTT CAISDFSDLGGGGNTIYF
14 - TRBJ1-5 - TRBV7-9 TGTGCCAGCAGCTCGGGTGCCAGCAATCAGCCCCAGCATTTT CASSSGASNQPQHF
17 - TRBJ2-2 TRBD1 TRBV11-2 TGTGCCAGCAGCCTTATTGGGGGACAGGGTTTTACCGGGGAGCTGTTTTTT CASSLIGGQGFTGELFF
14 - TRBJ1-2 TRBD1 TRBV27 TGTGCCAGCAGTTTGACAGGGGGGAACTATGGCTACACCTTC CASSLTGGNYGYTF
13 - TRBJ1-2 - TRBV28 TGTGCCAGCAGTTTAGAGGCGGGCCATGGCTACACCTTC CASSLEAGHGYTF
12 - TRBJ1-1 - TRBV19 TGTGCCAGTAAGACCGGAGCCACTGAAGCTTTCTTT CASKTGATEAFF
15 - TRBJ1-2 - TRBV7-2 TGTGCCAGCAGCACGCAATGGGACGCAACCTATGGCTACACCTTC CASSTQWDATYGYTF
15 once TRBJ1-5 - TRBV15 TGTGCCACGAGGCAAGGTCCTGCGTACTATCAGCCCCAGCATTTT CATRQGPAYYQPQHF